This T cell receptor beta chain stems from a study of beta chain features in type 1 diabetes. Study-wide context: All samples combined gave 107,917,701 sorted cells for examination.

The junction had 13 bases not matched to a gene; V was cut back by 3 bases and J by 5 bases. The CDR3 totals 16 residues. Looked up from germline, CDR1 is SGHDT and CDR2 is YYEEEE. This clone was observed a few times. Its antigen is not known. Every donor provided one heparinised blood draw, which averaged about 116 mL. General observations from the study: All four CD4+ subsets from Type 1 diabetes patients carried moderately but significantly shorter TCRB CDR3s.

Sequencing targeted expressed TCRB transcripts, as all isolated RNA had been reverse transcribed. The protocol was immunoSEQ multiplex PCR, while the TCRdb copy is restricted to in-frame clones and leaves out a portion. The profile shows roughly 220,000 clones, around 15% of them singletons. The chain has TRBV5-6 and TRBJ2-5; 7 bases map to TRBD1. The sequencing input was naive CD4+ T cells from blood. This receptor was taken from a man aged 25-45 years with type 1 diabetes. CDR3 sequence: CASSSRQGSNWETQYF. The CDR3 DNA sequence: TGTGCCAGCAGCTCCAGACAGGGATCGAACTGGGAGACCCAGTACTTC.